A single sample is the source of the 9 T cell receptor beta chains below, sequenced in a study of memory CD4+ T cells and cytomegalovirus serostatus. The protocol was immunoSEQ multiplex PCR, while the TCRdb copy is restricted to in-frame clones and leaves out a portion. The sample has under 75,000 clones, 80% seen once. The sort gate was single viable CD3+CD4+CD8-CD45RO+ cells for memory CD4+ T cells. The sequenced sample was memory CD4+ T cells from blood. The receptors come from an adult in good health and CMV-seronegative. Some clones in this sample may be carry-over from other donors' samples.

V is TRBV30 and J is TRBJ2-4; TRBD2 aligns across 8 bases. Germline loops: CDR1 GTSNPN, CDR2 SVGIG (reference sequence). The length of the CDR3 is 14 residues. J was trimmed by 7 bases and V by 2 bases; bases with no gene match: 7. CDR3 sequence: CAWSLGLAGNIQYF. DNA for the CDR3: TGTGCCTGGAGTCTTGGACTAGCAGGGAACATTCAGTACTTC. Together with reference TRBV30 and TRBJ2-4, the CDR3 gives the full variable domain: SQTIHQWPATLVQPVGSPLSLECTVEGTSNPNLYWYRQAAGRGLQLLFYSVGIGQISSEVPQNLSASRPQDRQFILSSKKLLLSDSGFYLCAWSLGLAGNIQYFGAGTRLSVL.

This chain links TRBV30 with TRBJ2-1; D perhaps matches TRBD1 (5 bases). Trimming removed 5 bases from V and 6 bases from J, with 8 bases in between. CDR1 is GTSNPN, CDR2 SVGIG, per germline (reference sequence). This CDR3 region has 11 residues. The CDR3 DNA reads TGTGCCTGGGGGGCCATCAATGAGCAGTTCTTC. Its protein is CAWGAINEQFF. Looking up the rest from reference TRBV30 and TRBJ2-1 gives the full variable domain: SQTIHQWPATLVQPVGSPLSLECTVEGTSNPNLYWYRQAAGRGLQLLFYSVGIGQISSEVPQNLSASRPQDRQFILSSKKLLLSDSGFYLCAWGAINEQFFGPGTRLTVL.

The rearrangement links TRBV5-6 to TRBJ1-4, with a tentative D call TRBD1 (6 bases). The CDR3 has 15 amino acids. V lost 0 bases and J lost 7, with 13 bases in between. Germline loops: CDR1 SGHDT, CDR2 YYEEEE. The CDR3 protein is CASSLVSGGSEKLFF. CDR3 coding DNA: TGTGCCAGCAGCTTGGTATCCGGGGGCAGTGAAAAACTGTTTTTT.

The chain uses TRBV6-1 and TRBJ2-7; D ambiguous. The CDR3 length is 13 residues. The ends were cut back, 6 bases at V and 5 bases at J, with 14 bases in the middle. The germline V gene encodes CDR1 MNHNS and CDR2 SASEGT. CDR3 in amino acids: CASRQTAVDEQYF. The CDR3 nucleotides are TGTGCCAGCAGGCAAACGGCGGTCGACGAGCAGTACTTC.

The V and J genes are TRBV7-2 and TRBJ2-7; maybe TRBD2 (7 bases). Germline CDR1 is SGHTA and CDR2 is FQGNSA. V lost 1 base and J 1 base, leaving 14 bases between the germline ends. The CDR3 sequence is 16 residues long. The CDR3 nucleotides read TGTGCCAGCAGCTTAGGTGGGGGGGGCTCGTCCTACGAGCAGTACTTC. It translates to CASSLGGGGSSYEQYF. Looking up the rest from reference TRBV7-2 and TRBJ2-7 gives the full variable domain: GAGVSQSPSNKVTEKGKDVELRCDPISGHTALYWYRQSLGQGLEFLIYFQGNSAPDKSGLPSDRFSAERTGGSVSTLTIQRTQQEDSAVYLCASSLGGGGSSYEQYFGPGTRLTVT.

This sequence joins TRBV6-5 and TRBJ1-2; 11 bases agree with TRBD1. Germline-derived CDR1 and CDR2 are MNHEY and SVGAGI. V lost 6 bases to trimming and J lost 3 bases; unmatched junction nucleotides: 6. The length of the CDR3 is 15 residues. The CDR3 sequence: CASSHSGQGDYGYTF. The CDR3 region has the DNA TGTGCCAGCAGCCATTCGGGACAGGGGGACTATGGCTACACCTTC.

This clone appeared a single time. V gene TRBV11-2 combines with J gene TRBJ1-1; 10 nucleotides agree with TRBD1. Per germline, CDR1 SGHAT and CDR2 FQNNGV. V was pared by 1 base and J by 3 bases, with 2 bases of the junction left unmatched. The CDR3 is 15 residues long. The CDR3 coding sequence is TGTGCCAGCAGCTTAGCGGGACAGGGGTACACTGAAGCTTTCTTT. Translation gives CASSLAGQGYTEAFF.

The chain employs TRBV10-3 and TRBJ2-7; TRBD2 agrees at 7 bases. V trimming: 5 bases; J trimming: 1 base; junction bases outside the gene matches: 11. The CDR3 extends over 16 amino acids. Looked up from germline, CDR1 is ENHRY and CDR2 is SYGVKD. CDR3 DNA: TGTGCCATCAGTAACCGGGACTACGATCCTTCCTACGAGCAGTACTTC. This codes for CAISNRDYDPSYEQYF.

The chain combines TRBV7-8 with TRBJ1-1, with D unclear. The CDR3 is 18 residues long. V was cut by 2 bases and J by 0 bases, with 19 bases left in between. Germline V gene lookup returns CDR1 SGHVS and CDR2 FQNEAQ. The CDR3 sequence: CASSLNGRIDALNTEAFF. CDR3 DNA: TGTGCCAGCAGCTTAAACGGGAGAATAGACGCTTTGAACACTGAAGCTTTCTTT.